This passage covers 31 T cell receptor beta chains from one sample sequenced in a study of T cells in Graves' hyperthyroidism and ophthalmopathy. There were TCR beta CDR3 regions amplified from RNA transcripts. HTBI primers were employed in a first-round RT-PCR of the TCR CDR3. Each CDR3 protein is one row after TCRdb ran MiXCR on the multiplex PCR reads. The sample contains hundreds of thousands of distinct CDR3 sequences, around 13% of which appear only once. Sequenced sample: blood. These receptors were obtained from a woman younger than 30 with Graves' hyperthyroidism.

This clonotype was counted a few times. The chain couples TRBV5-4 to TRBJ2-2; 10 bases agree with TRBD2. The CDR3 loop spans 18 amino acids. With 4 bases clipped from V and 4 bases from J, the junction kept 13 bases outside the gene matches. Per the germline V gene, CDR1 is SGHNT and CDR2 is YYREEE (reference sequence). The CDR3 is CASSPSPPLAGSTGELFF. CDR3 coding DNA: TGTGCCAGCAGCCCCTCCCCTCCACTAGCGGGATCCACCGGGGAGCTGTTTTTT.

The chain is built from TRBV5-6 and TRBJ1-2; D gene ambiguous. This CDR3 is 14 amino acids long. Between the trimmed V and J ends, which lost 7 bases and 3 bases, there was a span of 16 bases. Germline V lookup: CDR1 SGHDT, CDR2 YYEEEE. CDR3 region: CASAEERLDYGYTF. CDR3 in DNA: TGTGCCAGCGCGGAGGAGAGACTCGACTATGGCTACACCTTC.

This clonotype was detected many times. The CDR3 nucleotides read TGTGCCAGCAGTTTCGCCGGGACAGGGGGCTTAGATACGCAGTATTTT. Its protein is CASSFAGTGGLDTQYF. The rearrangement uses TRBV12-3 or TRBV12-4 and TRBJ2-3, with 12 positions matching TRBD1. V was pared by 3 bases and J by 5 bases, with 6 bases of the junction left unmatched. The length of the CDR3 is 16 residues.

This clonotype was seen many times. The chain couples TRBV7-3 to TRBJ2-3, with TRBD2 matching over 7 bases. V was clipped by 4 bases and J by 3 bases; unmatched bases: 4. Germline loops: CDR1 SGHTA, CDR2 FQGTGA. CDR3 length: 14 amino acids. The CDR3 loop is CASSSDGGTDTQYF. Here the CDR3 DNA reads TGTGCCAGCAGCTCAGACGGGGGGACAGATACGCAGTATTTT.

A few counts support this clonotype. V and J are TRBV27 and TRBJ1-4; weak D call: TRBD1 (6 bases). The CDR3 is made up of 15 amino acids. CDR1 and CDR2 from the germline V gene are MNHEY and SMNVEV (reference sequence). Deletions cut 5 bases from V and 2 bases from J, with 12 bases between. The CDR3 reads CASSGGGPTNEKLFF. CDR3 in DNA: TGTGCCAGCAGTGGAGGGGGGCCGACTAATGAAAAACTGTTTTTT.

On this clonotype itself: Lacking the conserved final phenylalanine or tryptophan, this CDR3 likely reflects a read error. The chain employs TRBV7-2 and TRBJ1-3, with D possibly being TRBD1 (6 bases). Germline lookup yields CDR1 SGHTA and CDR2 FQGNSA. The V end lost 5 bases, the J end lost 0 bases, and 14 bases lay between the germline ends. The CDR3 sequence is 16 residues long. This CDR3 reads CASSLRQAHSGNTIYL. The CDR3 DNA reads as TGTGCCAGCAGCCTTAGACAGGCTCACTCTGGAAACACCATATATTTA.

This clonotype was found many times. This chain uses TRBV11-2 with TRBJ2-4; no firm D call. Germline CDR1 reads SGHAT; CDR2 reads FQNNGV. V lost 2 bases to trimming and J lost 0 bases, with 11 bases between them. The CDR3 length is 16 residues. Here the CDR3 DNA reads TGTGCCAGCAGCTTATCAGCGCGTCCAGCCAAAAACATTCAGTACTTC. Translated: CASSLSARPAKNIQYF.

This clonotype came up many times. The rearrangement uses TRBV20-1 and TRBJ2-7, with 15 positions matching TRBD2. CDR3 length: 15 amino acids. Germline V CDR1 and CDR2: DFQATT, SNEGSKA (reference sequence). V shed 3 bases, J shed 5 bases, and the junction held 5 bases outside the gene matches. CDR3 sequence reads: CSASEGLAGGNEQYF. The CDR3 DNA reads TGCAGTGCTAGCGAAGGACTAGCGGGAGGGAACGAGCAGTACTTC.

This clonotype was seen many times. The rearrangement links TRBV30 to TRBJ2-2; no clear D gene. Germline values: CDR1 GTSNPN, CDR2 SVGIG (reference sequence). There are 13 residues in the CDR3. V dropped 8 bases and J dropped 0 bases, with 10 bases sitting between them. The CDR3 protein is CARTFANTGELFF. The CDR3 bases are TGTGCCCGGACCTTCGCGAACACCGGGGAGCTGTTTTTT.

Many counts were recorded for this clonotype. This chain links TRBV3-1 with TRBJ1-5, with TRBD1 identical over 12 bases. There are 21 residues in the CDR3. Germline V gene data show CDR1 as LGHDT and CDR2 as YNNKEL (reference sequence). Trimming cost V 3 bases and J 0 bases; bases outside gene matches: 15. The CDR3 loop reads CASSQGPRDRGQLSSNQPQHF. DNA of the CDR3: TGTGCCAGCAGCCAGGGCCCCCGGGACAGGGGGCAATTGAGTAGCAATCAGCCCCAGCATTTT.

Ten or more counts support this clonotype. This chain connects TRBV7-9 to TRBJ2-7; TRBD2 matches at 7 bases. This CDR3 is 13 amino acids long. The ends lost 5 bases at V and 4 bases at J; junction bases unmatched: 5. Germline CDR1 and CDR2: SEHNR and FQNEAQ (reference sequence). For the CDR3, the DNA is TGTGCCAGCAGCAACACGGGAGGATACGAGCAGTACTTC. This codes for CASSNTGGYEQYF.

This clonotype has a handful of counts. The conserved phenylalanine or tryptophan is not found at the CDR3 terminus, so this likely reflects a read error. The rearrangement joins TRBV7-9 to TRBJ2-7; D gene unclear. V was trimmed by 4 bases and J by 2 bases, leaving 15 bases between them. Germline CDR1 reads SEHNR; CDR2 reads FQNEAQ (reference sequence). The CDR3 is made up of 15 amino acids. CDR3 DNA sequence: TGTGCCAGCAGCTCGAGAGCGTCTCTCACCTACGAGCAGTACCTC. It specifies CASSSRASLTYEQYL.

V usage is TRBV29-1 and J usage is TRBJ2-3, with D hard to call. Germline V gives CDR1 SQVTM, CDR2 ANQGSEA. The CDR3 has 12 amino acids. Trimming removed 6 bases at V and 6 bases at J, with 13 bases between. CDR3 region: CSVHDPGDTQYF. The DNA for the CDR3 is TGCAGCGTCCACGATCCCGGGGATACGCAGTATTTT.

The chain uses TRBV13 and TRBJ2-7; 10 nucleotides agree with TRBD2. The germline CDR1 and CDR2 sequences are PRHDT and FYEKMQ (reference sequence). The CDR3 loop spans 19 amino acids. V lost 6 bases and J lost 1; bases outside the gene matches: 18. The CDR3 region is CASRHSLGAIAGGSYEQYF. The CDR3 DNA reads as TGTGCCAGCAGACATTCGCTCGGAGCCATAGCGGGAGGATCCTACGAGCAGTACTTC.

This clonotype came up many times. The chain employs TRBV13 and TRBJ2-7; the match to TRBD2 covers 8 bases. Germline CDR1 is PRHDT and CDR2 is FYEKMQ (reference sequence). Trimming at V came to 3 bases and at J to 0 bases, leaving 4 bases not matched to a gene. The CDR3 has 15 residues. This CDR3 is CASSFGAGGSYEQYF. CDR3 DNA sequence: TGTGCCAGCAGCTTTGGGGCGGGGGGCTCCTACGAGCAGTACTTC.

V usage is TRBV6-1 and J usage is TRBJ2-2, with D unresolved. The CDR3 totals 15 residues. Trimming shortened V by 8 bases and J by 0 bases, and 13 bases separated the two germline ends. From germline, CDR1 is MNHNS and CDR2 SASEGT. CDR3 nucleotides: TGTGCCAGCTCATCAGGCCCTACGAACACCGGGGAGCTGTTTTTT. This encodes CASSSGPTNTGELFF.

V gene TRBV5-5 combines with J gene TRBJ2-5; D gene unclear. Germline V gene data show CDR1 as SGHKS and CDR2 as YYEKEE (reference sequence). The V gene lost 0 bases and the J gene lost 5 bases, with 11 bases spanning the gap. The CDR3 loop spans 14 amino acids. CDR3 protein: CASSLEHDMETQYF. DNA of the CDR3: TGTGCCAGCAGCTTGGAACACGACATGGAGACCCAGTACTTC.

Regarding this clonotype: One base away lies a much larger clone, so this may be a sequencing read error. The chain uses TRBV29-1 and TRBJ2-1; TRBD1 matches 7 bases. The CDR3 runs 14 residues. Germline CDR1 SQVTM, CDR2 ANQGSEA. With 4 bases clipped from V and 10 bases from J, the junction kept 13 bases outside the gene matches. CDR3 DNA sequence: TGCAGCGTTGTACCGACAGGGTCCATCTACGAGCAGTTCTTC. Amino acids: CSVVPTGSIYEQFF.

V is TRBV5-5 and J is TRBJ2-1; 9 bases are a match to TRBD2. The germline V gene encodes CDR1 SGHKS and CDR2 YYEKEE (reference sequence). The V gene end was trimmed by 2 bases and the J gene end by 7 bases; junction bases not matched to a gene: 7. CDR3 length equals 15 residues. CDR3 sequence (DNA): TGTGCCAGCAGCTTTAGCGGGAGTTGGGGTAATGAGCAGTTCTTC. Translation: CASSFSGSWGNEQFF.

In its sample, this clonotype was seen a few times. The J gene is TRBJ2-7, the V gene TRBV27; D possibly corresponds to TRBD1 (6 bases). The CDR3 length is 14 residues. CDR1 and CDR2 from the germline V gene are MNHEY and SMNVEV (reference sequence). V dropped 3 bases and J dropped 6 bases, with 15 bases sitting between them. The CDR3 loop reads CASSFIRGSSEQYF. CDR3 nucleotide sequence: TGTGCCAGCAGTTTTATCAGGGGCTCATCCGAGCAGTACTTC.

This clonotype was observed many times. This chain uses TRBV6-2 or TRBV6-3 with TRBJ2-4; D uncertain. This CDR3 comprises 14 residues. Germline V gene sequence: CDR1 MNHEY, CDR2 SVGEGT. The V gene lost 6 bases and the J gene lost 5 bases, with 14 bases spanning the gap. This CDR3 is CASSQSLAENIQYF. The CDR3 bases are TGTGCCAGCAGCCAATCGCTGGCCGAAAACATTCAGTACTTC.

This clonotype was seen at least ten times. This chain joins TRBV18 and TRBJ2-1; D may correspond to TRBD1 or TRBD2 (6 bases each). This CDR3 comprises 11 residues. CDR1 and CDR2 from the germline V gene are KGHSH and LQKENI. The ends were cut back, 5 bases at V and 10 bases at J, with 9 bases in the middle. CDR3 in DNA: TGTGCCAGCTCAGTCGGGGGCGAGCAGTTCTTC. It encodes CASSVGGEQFF.

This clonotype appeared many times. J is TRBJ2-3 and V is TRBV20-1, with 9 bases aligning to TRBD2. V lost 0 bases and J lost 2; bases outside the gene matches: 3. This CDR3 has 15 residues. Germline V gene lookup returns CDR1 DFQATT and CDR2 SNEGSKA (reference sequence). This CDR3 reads CSAREVAGATDTQYF. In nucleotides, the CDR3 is TGCAGTGCTAGAGAGGTAGCGGGAGCCACAGATACGCAGTATTTT.

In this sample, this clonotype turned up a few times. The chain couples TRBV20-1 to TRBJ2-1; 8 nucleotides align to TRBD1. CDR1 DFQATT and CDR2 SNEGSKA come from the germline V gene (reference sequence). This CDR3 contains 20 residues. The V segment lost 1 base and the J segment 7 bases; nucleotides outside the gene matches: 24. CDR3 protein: CSARGDAGVRGQGQRNEQFF. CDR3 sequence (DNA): TGCAGTGCTAGAGGTGACGCCGGTGTCCGCGGACAGGGACAAAGAAATGAGCAGTTCTTC.

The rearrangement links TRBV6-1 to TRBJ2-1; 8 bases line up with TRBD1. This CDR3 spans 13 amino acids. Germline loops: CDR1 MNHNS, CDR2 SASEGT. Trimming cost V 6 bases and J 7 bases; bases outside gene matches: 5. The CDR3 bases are TGTGCCAGCAGACACAGGGGGGTAAATGAGCAGTTCTTC. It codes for CASRHRGVNEQFF.

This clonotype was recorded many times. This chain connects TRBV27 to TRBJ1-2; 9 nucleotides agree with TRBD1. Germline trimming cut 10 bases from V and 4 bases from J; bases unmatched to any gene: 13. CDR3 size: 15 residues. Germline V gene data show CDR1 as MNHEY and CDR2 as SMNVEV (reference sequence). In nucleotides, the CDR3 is TGTGCCACTAGCCCCGGGACAGGGTGGACCTATGGCTACACCTTC. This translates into CATSPGTGWTYGYTF.

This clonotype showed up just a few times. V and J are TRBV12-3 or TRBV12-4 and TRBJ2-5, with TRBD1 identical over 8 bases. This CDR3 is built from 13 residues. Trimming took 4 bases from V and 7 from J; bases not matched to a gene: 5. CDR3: CASSSGQGGTQYF. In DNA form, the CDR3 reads TGTGCCAGCAGTTCAGGACAGGGAGGGACCCAGTACTTC.

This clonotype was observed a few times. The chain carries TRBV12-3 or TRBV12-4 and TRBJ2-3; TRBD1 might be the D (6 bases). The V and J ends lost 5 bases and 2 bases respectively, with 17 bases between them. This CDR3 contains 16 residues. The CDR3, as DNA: TGTGCCAGCAGTCAATCACAGGGCTGGGTCACAGATACGCAGTATTTT. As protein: CASSQSQGWVTDTQYF.

In DNA, the CDR3 is TGCGCCAGCAGCCAAGGGTCCGCGGGGCCCCTCCACTTT. Translating it yields CASSQGSAGPLHF. The V gene is TRBV4-1, the J gene TRBJ1-6; D is undetermined. Germline V gene lookup returns CDR1 MGHRA and CDR2 YSYEKL. Trimming cost V 1 base and J 13 bases, with 11 bases left between them. The CDR3 contains 13 residues.

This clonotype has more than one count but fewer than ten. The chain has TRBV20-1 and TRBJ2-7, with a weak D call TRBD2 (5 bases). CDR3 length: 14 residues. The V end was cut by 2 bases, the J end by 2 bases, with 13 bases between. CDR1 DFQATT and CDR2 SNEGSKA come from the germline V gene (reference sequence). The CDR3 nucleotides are TGCAGTGCTAGAAAATCCGGGAATACCTACGAGCAGTACTTC. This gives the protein CSARKSGNTYEQYF.

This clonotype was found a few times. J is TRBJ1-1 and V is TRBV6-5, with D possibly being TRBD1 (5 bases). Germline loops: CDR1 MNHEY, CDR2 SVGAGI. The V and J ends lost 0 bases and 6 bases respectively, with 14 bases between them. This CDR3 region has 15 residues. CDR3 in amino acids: CASSYSNAPTAEAFF. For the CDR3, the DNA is TGTGCCAGCAGTTACTCGAATGCCCCGACAGCTGAAGCTTTCTTT.